These 2 T cell receptor beta chains came from one sample sequenced in a study of CD8+CD57+ T cells in acquired aplastic anemia. CDR3 and TCR beta VDJ profiling relied on genomic DNA as the template. MiXCR, applied by TCRdb to the reads, yields one record per CDR3 protein. Of under 150,000 distinct CDR3 sequences detected, approximately 41% appear once; the ten largest clones hold over 6.5%. What was sequenced was sorted CD4+, CD8+, or CD8+CD57+ T cells (not recorded which) from PBMCs. All receptors come from a human donor in good health, serving as a control.

This clonotype was observed at least ten times. V gene TRBV2 combines with J gene TRBJ1-1; the D gene is possibly TRBD1 (5 bases). This CDR3 is 13 amino acids long. Germline-derived CDR1 and CDR2 are SNHLY and FYNNEI. V shed 7 bases and J shed 3 bases, with 12 bases lying between them. CDR3 sequence: CASIRMGDTEAFF. CDR3 DNA sequence: TGTGCCAGCATCCGGATGGGGGACACTGAAGCTTTCTTT.

The chain recombines TRBV11-1 with TRBJ2-6, with a tentative D call TRBD2 (6 bases). Trimming took 6 bases from V and 1 from J, leaving 16 bases between them. This CDR3 has 17 amino acids. CDR1 SGHAT and CDR2 FQDESV come from the germline V gene (reference sequence). The CDR3 reads CASRHDGGVSGANVLTF. As DNA, the CDR3 is TGTGCCAGCAGGCACGACGGGGGAGTATCTGGGGCCAACGTCCTGACTTTC.